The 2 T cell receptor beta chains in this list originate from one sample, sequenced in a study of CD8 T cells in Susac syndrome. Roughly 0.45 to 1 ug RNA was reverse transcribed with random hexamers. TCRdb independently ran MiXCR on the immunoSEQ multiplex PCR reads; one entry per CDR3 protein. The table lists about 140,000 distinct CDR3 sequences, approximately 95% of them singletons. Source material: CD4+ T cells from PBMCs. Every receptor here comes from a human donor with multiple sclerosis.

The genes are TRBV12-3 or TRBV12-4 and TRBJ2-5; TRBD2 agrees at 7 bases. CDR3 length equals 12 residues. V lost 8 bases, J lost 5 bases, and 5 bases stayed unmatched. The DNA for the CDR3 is TGTGCCAGCCGGACTAGTGGGGAGACCCAGTACTTC. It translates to CASRTSGETQYF.

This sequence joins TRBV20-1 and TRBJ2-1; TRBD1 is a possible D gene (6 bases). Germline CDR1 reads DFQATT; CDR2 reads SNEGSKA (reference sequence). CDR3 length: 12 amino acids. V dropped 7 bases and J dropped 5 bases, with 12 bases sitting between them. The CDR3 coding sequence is TGCAGTGGACAGGAGAAGGACAATGAGCAGTTCTTC. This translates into CSGQEKDNEQFF.